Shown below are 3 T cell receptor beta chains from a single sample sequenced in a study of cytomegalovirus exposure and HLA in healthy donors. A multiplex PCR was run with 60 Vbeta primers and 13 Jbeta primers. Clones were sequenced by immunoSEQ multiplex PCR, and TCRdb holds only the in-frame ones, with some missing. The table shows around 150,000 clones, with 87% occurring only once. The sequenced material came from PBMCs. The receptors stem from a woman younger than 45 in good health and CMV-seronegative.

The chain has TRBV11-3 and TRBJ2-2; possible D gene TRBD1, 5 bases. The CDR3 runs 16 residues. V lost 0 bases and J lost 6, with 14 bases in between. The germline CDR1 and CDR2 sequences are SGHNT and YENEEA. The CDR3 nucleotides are TGTGCCAGCAGCTTAGAAGTGGGGCCAGACCCCGGGGAGCTGTTTTTT. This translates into CASSLEVGPDPGELFF.

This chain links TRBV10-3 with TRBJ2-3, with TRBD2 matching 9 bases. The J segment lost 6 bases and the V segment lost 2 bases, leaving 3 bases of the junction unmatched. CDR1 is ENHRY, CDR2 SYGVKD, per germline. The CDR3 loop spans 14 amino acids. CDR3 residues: CAISEGTSFDTQYF. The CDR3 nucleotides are TGTGCCATCAGTGAGGGGACTAGCTTCGATACGCAGTATTTT.

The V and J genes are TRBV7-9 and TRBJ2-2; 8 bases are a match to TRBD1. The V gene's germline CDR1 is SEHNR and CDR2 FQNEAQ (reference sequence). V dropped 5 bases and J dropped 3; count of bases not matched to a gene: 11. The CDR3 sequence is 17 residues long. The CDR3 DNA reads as TGTGCCAGCAGCCCTGGACAGGGAAGGGCCTACACCGGGGAGCTGTTTTTT. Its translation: CASSPGQGRAYTGELFF.